This paragraph covers one T cell receptor (beta chain) sequence. Its specificity is not known. This entry belongs to a study of CD8 T cells in ankylosing spondylitis. Study-level findings and limits: Seven or eight highly homologous variants formed a TCR beta motif that appeared characteristic of ankylosing spondylitis blood.

TCRdb reanalysed the 5' RACE reads using MiXCR and keeps one entry per CDR3 protein. The sample has roughly 370,000 distinct CDR3 sequences; around 24% are singletons. The ends were cut back, 0 bases at V and 6 bases at J, with 12 bases in the middle. Germline CDR1 is SGHRS and CDR2 is YFSETQ. This CDR3 contains 15 residues. The chain employs TRBV5-1 and TRBJ2-2, with D unclear. This TCR derives from a male donor with ankylosing spondylitis. Sequences were obtained from blood, either unsorted or a sorted T cell fraction (not recorded which). This CDR3 reads CASSLEPLVPGELFF. The CDR3 bases are TGCGCCAGCAGCTTGGAACCTCTAGTGCCCGGGGAGCTGTTTTTT. Drawing the rest from reference TRBV5-1 and TRBJ2-2, the complete variable domain is KAGVTQTPRYLIKTRGQQVTLSCSPISGHRSVSWYQQTPGQGLQFLFEYFSETQRNKGNFPGRFSGRQFSNSRSEMNVSTLELGDSALYLCASSLEPLVPGELFFGEGSRLTVL.